The present T cell receptor beta chain was sequenced within a study of T cell responses to AZD1222 COVID-19 vaccine. Assay used: immunoSEQ multiplex PCR; TCRdb lists only in-frame clones, some missing. The data hold about 130,000 clones, with just over 85% observed a single time. CDR3 length equals 12 residues. CDR1 is LNHDA, CDR2 SQIVND, per germline (reference sequence). The V gene lost 4 bases and the J gene lost 3 bases, with 7 bases spanning the gap. Study-wide results and limits: White British ancestry dominated among donors, who included more females, and clonal diversity was possibly underestimated. Targeting of unmutated variant regions was reportedly seen in nearly half of spike-specific TCRs. Baseline seropositives among AZD1222 recipients totaled only six or seven.

As for this clone: The target antigen is unknown.

The clonotype comes from an adult in good health. Specimen: peripheral blood, collected on day 0 of MenACWY control vaccination. The chain carries TRBV19 and TRBJ2-7; D gene unclear. The CDR3 sequence is CASSNSYYEQYF. CDR3 DNA sequence: TGTGCCAGTAGTAACAGCTACTACGAGCAGTACTTC.